What follows describes a single TCR beta chain. CDR3 size: 16 residues. Per germline, CDR1 SGHVS and CDR2 FQNEAQ. V was cut by 5 bases and J by 1 base, with 14 bases left in between. Sequenced by immunoSEQ multiplex PCR; TCRdb stores in-frame clones only, minus some. The data hold 300,000 to 400,000 clones, with about 89% observed a single time. This sample stems from a study of blood T cell repertoires in COVID-19. This receptor was identified in a woman between 50 and 59 years old with COVID-19, enrolled during active disease. What was sequenced was peripheral blood. The chain is built from TRBV7-8 and TRBJ2-2; the D gene is possibly TRBD2 (5 bases). CDR3: CASSPLASGNTGELFF. CDR3 nucleotides: TGTGCCAGCAGCCCCCTGGCGAGCGGGAACACCGGGGAGCTGTTTTTT.